The 18 T cell receptor beta chains given below trace back to one sample, sequenced in a study of blood T cell repertoires in COVID-19. Only in-frame clones appear in the TCRdb table, and some are missing; sequencing was by immunoSEQ multiplex PCR. The sample has approximately 190,000 clones; roughly 87% are singletons. The specimen was peripheral blood. Receptors were obtained from a man in his fifties or sixties with active or convalescent COVID-19.

The chain carries TRBV9 and TRBJ2-7, with 7 bases that match TRBD1. V shed 0 bases, J shed 2 bases, and the junction held 2 bases outside the gene matches. CDR3 length equals 14 residues. Germline V lookup: CDR1 SGDLS, CDR2 YYNGEE. Here the CDR3 reads CASSVDQGAYEQYF. In DNA, the CDR3 is TGTGCCAGCAGCGTAGACCAGGGGGCCTACGAGCAGTACTTC. Filled out from reference TRBV9 and TRBJ2-7, the complete variable domain reads DSGVTQTPKHLITATGQRVTLRCSPRSGDLSVYWYQQSLDQGLQFLIQYYNGEERAKGNILERFSAQQFPDLHSELNLSSLELGDSALYFCASSVDQGAYEQYFGPGTRLTVT.

The chain is built from TRBV10-2 and TRBJ2-7; 7 bases match TRBD1. This CDR3 contains 16 residues. Germline CDR1 WSHSY, CDR2 SAAADI. The V segment lost 1 base and the J segment 3 bases; nucleotides outside the gene matches: 9. In DNA, the CDR3 is TGCGCCAGCAGTGAGTTTAACAGGGGTTGGGACTACGAGCAGTACTTC. Protein sequence: CASSEFNRGWDYEQYF.

The V gene is TRBV5-6, the J gene TRBJ2-4; TRBD1 matches 9 bases. The CDR3 covers 12 residues. V shed 3 bases, J shed 13 bases, and the junction held 5 bases outside the gene matches. The V gene's germline CDR1 is SGHDT and CDR2 YYEEEE. In DNA form, the CDR3 reads TGTGCCAGCAGCTCGCCGGACAGGGGACAGTACTTC. As protein: CASSSPDRGQYF.

This chain connects TRBV6-5 to TRBJ1-3; weak D call: TRBD1 (5 bases). The CDR3 spans 15 residues. Looked up from germline, CDR1 is MNHEY and CDR2 is SVGAGI. Trimming removed 6 bases from V and 4 bases from J, with 16 bases in between. Written as DNA, the CDR3 is TGTGCCAGCAGAACCAGGGCAGGAATCGGAAACACCATATATTTT. Translation: CASRTRAGIGNTIYF.

Comment on this clone: Distinct nucleotide sequences in the sample also encode this CDR3. The chain carries TRBV29-1 and TRBJ1-1, with TRBD1 identical over 7 bases. The CDR3 runs to 13 residues. Germline CDR1 is SQVTM and CDR2 is ANQGSEA. After removal of 5 bases from V and 0 bases from J, the junction contained 3 bases not matched to a gene. The CDR3 DNA follows: TGCAGCGTTCGACAGGGTCTGAACACTGAAGCTTTCTTT. Protein product: CSVRQGLNTEAFF.

V usage is TRBV4-1 and J usage is TRBJ2-1, with TRBD2 matching over 9 bases. The V and J ends lost 1 base and 3 bases, in that order; junction bases with no gene match: 7. Germline CDR1 is MGHRA and CDR2 is YSYEKL. The CDR3 is 17 residues long. The CDR3 loop is CASSQGSQRGVYNEQFF. CDR3 nucleotide sequence: TGCGCCAGCAGCCAAGGGAGTCAGCGGGGGGTCTACAATGAGCAGTTCTTC.

On this clone: Other DNA sequences in this sample translate to the same CDR3. The chain couples TRBV9 to TRBJ2-1; TRBD2 aligns across 9 bases. V gave up 0 bases and J gave up 5 bases; unmatched junction bases: 6. Germline loops: CDR1 SGDLS, CDR2 YYNGEE. The CDR3 extends over 16 amino acids. The DNA of the CDR3 is TGTGCCAGCAGCGTAGGGGCTAGCGGGGCCGACAATGAGCAGTTCTTC. Protein: CASSVGASGADNEQFF.

Only one count was recorded for this clone. The chain combines TRBV6-5 with TRBJ1-2; weak D call: TRBD1 (6 bases). Trimming removed 2 bases from V and 5 bases from J, with 12 bases in between. The germline gives CDR1 MNHEY, CDR2 SVGAGI. The CDR3 sequence is 14 residues long. CDR3 sequence reads: CASSYQTGPYGYTF. CDR3 bases: TGTGCCAGCAGTTACCAGACAGGCCCATATGGCTACACCTTC.

This chain joins TRBV19 and TRBJ2-1, with TRBD1 identical over 8 bases. The ends lost 3 bases at V and 8 bases at J; junction bases unmatched: 12. The CDR3 extends over 16 amino acids. Germline-derived CDR1 and CDR2 are LNHDA and SQIVND (reference sequence). The CDR3 DNA reads TGTGCCAGTAGTATGGGCGCGGCAGGGGGCTTGGATGAGCAGTTCTTC. Translating gives CASSMGAAGGLDEQFF.

This sequence joins TRBV6-1 and TRBJ2-1, with 7 bases lining up with TRBD1. CDR3 length: 12 amino acids. Trimming cost V 2 bases and J 12 bases; bases outside gene matches: 4. The germline gives CDR1 MNHNS, CDR2 SASEGT. The CDR3 spells CASSETGELQFF. DNA for the CDR3: TGTGCCAGCAGTGAAACAGGGGAATTGCAGTTCTTC.

The chain is built from TRBV2 and TRBJ1-6; the D gene is possibly TRBD1 (5 bases). The CDR3 sequence is 16 residues long. Trimming shortened V by 6 bases and J by 4 bases, and 16 bases separated the two germline ends. In germline, CDR1 is SNHLY, CDR2 FYNNEI. CDR3 residues: CASRGGRQIYNSPLHF. In DNA, the CDR3 is TGTGCCAGCAGGGGGGGGAGACAGATTTATAATTCACCCCTCCACTTT. The complete variable domain, with remaining parts taken from reference TRBV2 and TRBJ1-6, reads EPEVTQTPSHQVTQMGQEVILRCVPISNHLYFYWYRQILGQKVEFLVSFYNNEISEKSEIFDDQFSVERPDGSNFTLKIRSTKLEDSAMYFCASRGGRQIYNSPLHFGNGTRLTVT.

The rearrangement joins TRBV2 to TRBJ2-3; D is possibly TRBD2 (5 bases). The V end lost 10 bases, the J end lost 0 bases, and 14 bases lay between the germline ends. Germline V gene data show CDR1 as SNHLY and CDR2 as FYNNEI. This CDR3 is 14 amino acids long. The CDR3 here is CAIRTRQSTDTQYF. The CDR3 DNA reads as TGTGCCATTAGAACTAGGCAGAGCACAGATACGCAGTATTTT.

In this sample, this clone turned up once. Other DNA sequences from this sample encode an identical CDR3 as well. The rearrangement joins TRBV5-1 to TRBJ1-1; D unclear. V lost 7 bases and J 5 bases, leaving 12 bases between the germline ends. Germline CDR1 SGHRS, CDR2 YFSETQ. This CDR3 is 12 amino acids long. CDR3 sequence reads: CASSLGQTEAFF. The CDR3 region has the DNA TGCGCCAGCTCCCTTGGGCAAACTGAAGCTTTCTTT.

This clone occurred many times. The V and J genes are TRBV30 and TRBJ1-5, with no clear D. The CDR3 has 13 residues. Looked up from germline, CDR1 is GTSNPN and CDR2 is SVGIG (reference sequence). V was pared by 6 bases and J by 0 bases, with 9 bases between. CDR3 in amino acids: CACAVSSNQPQHF. The CDR3, as DNA: TGTGCCTGTGCCGTCAGTAGCAATCAGCCCCAGCATTTT. Full variable domain (rest looked up from reference TRBV30 and TRBJ1-5): SQTIHQWPATLVQPVGSPLSLECTVEGTSNPNLYWYRQAAGRGLQLLFYSVGIGQISSEVPQNLSASRPQDRQFILSSKKLLLSDSGFYLCACAVSSNQPQHFGDGTRLSIL.

The chain carries TRBV4-2 and TRBJ2-5; weak D call: TRBD2 (7 bases). This CDR3 region has 15 residues. The germline V and J ends were trimmed by 1 base and 2 bases, with 11 bases remaining between them. Germline V gene sequence: CDR1 LGHNA, CDR2 YNFKEQ. The CDR3 region is CASSQAGGYQETQYF. DNA for the CDR3: TGTGCCAGCAGCCAAGCGGGGGGCTATCAAGAGACCCAGTACTTC.

V usage is TRBV5-6 and J usage is TRBJ2-2, with D possibly being TRBD2 (5 bases). Germline CDR1 reads SGHDT; CDR2 reads YYEEEE. The CDR3 loop spans 15 amino acids. V lost 0 bases to trimming and J lost 5 bases, with 11 bases between them. In nucleotides, the CDR3 is TGTGCCAGCAGCTTGGAACGGAGGATGACCGGGGAGCTGTTTTTT. It specifies CASSLERRMTGELFF.

J is TRBJ2-7 and V is TRBV11-2, with 8 bases matching TRBD1. The junction had 6 bases not matched to a gene; V was cut back by 5 bases and J by 6 bases. This CDR3 has 13 residues. Germline V gene sequence: CDR1 SGHAT, CDR2 FQNNGV. The CDR3 region is CASSVGQGGEQYF. The CDR3 DNA reads as TGTGCCAGCAGCGTCGGACAGGGAGGCGAGCAGTACTTC.

CDR3 sequence reads: CASSYWTGNTEAFF. CDR3 DNA: TGTGCCAGCAGCTATTGGACAGGGAACACTGAAGCTTTCTTT. This rearrangement joins TRBV5-6 to TRBJ1-1; 7 bases agree with TRBD1. The CDR3 sequence is 14 residues long. Germline values: CDR1 SGHDT, CDR2 YYEEEE. V was pared by 3 bases and J by 1 base, with 3 bases of the junction left unmatched.